This T cell receptor (beta chain) emerged from a study of T cells after posttransplantation cyclophosphamide. The ends lost 3 bases at V and 6 bases at J; junction bases unmatched: 2. Germline V gene lookup returns CDR1 SGHRS and CDR2 YFSETQ. The CDR3 totals 13 residues. Sequencing used immunoSEQ multiplex PCR; TCRdb keeps in-frame clones, though not all of them. The table has 20,000 to 25,000 clones, roughly 86% seen once. This chain links TRBV5-1 with TRBJ1-1; 10 bases map to TRBD1. Sequencing used PBMCs. The sequence was collected from a woman aged 60-75 years with a blood cancer, CMV-positive, and with a related stem cell donor. CDR3 amino acids: CASSWGTGAEAFF. The CDR3 DNA reads as TGCGCCAGCAGCTGGGGGACAGGGGCTGAAGCTTTCTTT. The complete variable domain, with remaining parts taken from reference TRBV5-1 and TRBJ1-1, reads KAGVTQTPRYLIKTRGQQVTLSCSPISGHRSVSWYQQTPGQGLQFLFEYFSETQRNKGNFPGRFSGRQFSNSRSEMNVSTLELGDSALYLCASSWGTGAEAFFGQGTRLTVV.